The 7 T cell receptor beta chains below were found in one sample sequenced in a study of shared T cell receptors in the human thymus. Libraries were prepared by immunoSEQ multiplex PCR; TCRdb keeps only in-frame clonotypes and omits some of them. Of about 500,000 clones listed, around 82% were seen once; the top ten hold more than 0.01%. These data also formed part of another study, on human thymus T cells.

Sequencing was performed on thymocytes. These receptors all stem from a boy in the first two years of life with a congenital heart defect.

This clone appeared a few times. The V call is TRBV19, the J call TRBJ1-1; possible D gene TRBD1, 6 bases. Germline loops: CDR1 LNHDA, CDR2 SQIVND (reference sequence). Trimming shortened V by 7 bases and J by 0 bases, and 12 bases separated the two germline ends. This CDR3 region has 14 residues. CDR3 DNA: TGTGCCAGTACCCGAGACAGGTTGAACACTGAAGCTTTCTTT. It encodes CASTRDRLNTEAFF.

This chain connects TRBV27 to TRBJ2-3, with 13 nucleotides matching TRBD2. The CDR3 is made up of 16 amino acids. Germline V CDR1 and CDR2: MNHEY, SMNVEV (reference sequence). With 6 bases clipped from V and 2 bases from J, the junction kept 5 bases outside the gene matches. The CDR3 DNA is TGTGCCAGCAGGCGGACTAGCGGGGGAAACACAGATACGCAGTATTTT. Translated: CASRRTSGGNTDTQYF.

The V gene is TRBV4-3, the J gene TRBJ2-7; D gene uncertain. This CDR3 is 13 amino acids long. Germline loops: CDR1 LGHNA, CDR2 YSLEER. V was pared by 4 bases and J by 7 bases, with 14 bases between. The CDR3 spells CASSLLMATEQYF. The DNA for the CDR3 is TGCGCCAGCAGCCTTCTTATGGCCACGGAGCAGTACTTC.

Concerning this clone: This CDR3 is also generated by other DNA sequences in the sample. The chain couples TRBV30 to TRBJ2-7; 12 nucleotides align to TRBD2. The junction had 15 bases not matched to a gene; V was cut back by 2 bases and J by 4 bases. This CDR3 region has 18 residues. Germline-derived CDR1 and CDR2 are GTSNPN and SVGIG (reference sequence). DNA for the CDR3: TGTGCCTGGAGTCTTACGTCTAGCGGGAGGGGCTGGAGTTACGAGCAGTACTTC. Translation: CAWSLTSSGRGWSYEQYF.

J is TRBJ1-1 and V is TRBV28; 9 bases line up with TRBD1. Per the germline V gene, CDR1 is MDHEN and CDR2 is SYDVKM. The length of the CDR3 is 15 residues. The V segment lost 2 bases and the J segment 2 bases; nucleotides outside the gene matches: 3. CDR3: CASSLHRGRNTEAFF. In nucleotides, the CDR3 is TGTGCCAGCAGTTTACACAGGGGGCGAAACACTGAAGCTTTCTTT.

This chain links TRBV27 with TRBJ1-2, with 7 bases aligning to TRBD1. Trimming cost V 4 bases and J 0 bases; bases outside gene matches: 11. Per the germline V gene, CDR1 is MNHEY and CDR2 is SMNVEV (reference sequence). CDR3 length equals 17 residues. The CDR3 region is CASSSTDRARSNYGYTF. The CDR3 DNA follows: TGTGCCAGCAGTTCGACCGACAGGGCGAGGTCTAACTATGGCTACACCTTC.

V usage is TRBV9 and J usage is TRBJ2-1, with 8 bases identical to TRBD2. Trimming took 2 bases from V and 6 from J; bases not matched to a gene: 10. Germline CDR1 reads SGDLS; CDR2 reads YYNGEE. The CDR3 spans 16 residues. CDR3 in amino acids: CASSVRREGTRNEQFF. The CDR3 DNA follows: TGTGCCAGCAGCGTCCGCCGGGAGGGCACGCGCAATGAGCAGTTCTTC.